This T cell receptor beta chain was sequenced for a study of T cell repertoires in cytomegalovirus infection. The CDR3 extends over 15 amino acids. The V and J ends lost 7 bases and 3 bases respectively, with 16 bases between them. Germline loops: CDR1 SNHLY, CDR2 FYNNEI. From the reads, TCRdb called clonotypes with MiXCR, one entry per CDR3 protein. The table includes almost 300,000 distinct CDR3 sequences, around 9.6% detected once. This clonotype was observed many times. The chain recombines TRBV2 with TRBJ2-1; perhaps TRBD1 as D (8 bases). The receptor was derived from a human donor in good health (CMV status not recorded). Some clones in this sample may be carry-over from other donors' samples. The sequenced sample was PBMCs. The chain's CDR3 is CASTNRGGVYNEQFF. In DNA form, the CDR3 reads TGTGCCAGCACTAACAGGGGGGGCGTCTACAATGAGCAGTTCTTC.